The 22 T cell receptor beta chains below all came from one sample that was sequenced in a study of cytomegalovirus exposure and HLA in healthy donors. It was with 60 Vbeta and 13 Jbeta primers that the PCR ran. Only in-frame clones appear in the TCRdb table, and some are missing; sequencing was by immunoSEQ multiplex PCR. The table lists roughly 63,000 clones, approximately 71% of them singletons. Input material: PBMCs. These receptors originate from a man aged 50-59 years in good health and CMV-seropositive.

The gene calls are TRBV5-1 and TRBJ1-1, with D perhaps matching TRBD1 (5 bases). V shed 0 bases and J shed 5 bases, with 17 bases lying between them. Germline CDR1 and CDR2: SGHRS and YFSETQ. The CDR3 spans 16 residues. CDR3 amino acids: CASSLATNPGGTEAFF. In DNA form, the CDR3 reads TGCGCCAGCAGCTTGGCGACCAACCCGGGGGGTACTGAAGCTTTCTTT. Filled out from reference TRBV5-1 and TRBJ1-1, the complete variable domain reads KAGVTQTPRYLIKTRGQQVTLSCSPISGHRSVSWYQQTPGQGLQFLFEYFSETQRNKGNFPGRFSGRQFSNSRSEMNVSTLELGDSALYLCASSLATNPGGTEAFFGQGTRLTVV.

The chain links TRBV4-2 to TRBJ2-7, with a weak D call TRBD1 (6 bases). The CDR3 runs 14 residues. The ends were cut back, 5 bases at V and 2 bases at J, with 13 bases in the middle. Germline V lookup: CDR1 LGHNA, CDR2 YNFKEQ. This CDR3 reads CASSYHRGTYEQYF. The DNA of the CDR3 is TGTGCCAGCAGCTACCATAGGGGGACCTACGAGCAGTACTTC.

The rearrangement uses TRBV28 and TRBJ1-1; 8 positions match TRBD1. CDR1 and CDR2 from the germline V gene are MDHEN and SYDVKM. Trimming removed 3 bases from V and 0 bases from J; junction bases left unmatched: 15. The CDR3 consists of 19 residues. This chain's CDR3 is CASSFPRTGTVSVNTEAFF. The CDR3 region has the DNA TGTGCCAGCAGTTTCCCTCGGACAGGGACGGTTTCTGTGAACACTGAAGCTTTCTTT.

The chain has TRBV5-1 and TRBJ1-1; 7 bases fit TRBD1. Germline V gene data show CDR1 as SGHRS and CDR2 as YFSETQ. The junction had 4 bases not matched to a gene; V was cut back by 4 bases and J by 4 bases. The CDR3 is made up of 13 amino acids. The CDR3 region is CASSETGFTEAFF. As DNA, the CDR3 is TGCGCCAGCAGCGAGACAGGGTTCACTGAAGCTTTCTTT.

This chain links TRBV19 with TRBJ2-7; 7 bases match TRBD1. CDR3 length: 12 residues. The V gene end was trimmed by 8 bases and the J gene end by 4 bases; junction bases not matched to a gene: 5. Per the germline V gene, CDR1 is LNHDA and CDR2 is SQIVND (reference sequence). The CDR3 is CASGDRLYEQYF. DNA for the CDR3: TGTGCCAGTGGGGACAGACTTTACGAGCAGTACTTC.

The chain recombines TRBV5-1 with TRBJ2-5, with TRBD1 identical over 7 bases. This CDR3 region has 15 residues. J lost 5 bases, V lost 6 bases, and 13 bases had no gene match. CDR1 is SGHRS and CDR2 is YFSETQ in the germline V gene. The CDR3 spells CASTFSQGPRETQYF. The CDR3 region has the DNA TGCGCCAGCACCTTCTCACAGGGGCCCAGGGAGACCCAGTACTTC.

The chain carries TRBV6-1 and TRBJ2-1; 11 bases are a match to TRBD2. Germline assignment: CDR1 MNHNS and CDR2 SASEGT. There are 17 residues in the CDR3. Trimming cost V 0 bases and J 6 bases; bases outside gene matches: 7. This chain's CDR3 is CASSEALLAGGGNEQFF. CDR3 DNA sequence: TGTGCCAGCAGTGAAGCCCTCCTAGCGGGGGGAGGCAATGAGCAGTTCTTC.

CDR3 nucleotide sequence: TGTGCCAGTAGTAACAGGGGATCACCCCTCCACTTT. Protein: CASSNRGSPLHF. The chain links TRBV19 to TRBJ1-6; TRBD1 agrees at 7 bases. There are 12 residues in the CDR3. J lost 10 bases, V lost 4 bases, and 1 base had no gene match. Germline V gene sequence: CDR1 LNHDA, CDR2 SQIVND (reference sequence).

The chain combines TRBV4-3 with TRBJ1-2; D uncertain. Per germline, CDR1 LGHNA and CDR2 YSLEER. V gave up 1 base and J gave up 2 bases, with 17 bases separating them. The CDR3 is made up of 17 amino acids. The CDR3 loop is CASSQGGFMSPNYGYTF. CDR3 bases: TGCGCCAGCAGCCAAGGCGGATTCATGTCCCCGAACTATGGCTACACCTTC.

The J gene is TRBJ2-3, the V gene TRBV4-1; 12 bases match TRBD1. From germline, CDR1 is MGHRA and CDR2 YSYEKL. V shed 4 bases and J 1 base; nucleotides not matched to a gene: 3. The length of the CDR3 is 16 residues. As DNA, the CDR3 is TGCGCCAGCAGCCCGGGACAGGGGGCAGGCACAGATACGCAGTATTTT. Translating it yields CASSPGQGAGTDTQYF.

This clone was observed a handful of times. J is TRBJ2-3 and V is TRBV27, with 11 bases fitting TRBD2. Trimming cost V 4 bases and J 6 bases; bases outside gene matches: 6. This CDR3 is 15 amino acids long. Germline V gene data show CDR1 as MNHEY and CDR2 as SMNVEV (reference sequence). The CDR3 region is CASSSLAGVEDTQYF. CDR3 in DNA: TGTGCCAGCAGTTCACTAGCGGGAGTAGAGGATACGCAGTATTTT.

The chain combines TRBV29-1 with TRBJ2-7; TRBD1 aligns across 9 bases. CDR1 and CDR2 (germline): SQVTM, ANQGSEA. Germline trimming cut 4 bases from V and 4 bases from J; bases unmatched to any gene: 5. The CDR3 has 13 amino acids. The CDR3 reads CSVGAQGAYEQYF. The CDR3 DNA is TGCAGCGTTGGCGCACAGGGGGCTTACGAGCAGTACTTC.

The chain employs TRBV9 and TRBJ2-3; TRBD1 is a possible D gene (6 bases). V was pared by 4 bases and J by 2 bases, with 14 bases between. Germline CDR1 is SGDLS and CDR2 is YYNGEE. The CDR3 contains 15 residues. This CDR3 reads CASSNRVDDTDTQYF. CDR3 DNA: TGTGCCAGCAGCAACAGGGTGGATGACACAGATACGCAGTATTTT.

J is TRBJ2-1 and V is TRBV6-4; 10 nucleotides match TRBD1. The germline V gene has CDR1 MRHNA and CDR2 SNTAGT. After removal of 5 bases from V and 4 bases from J, the junction contained 11 bases not matched to a gene. The CDR3 spans 17 residues. The CDR3 region is CASSRGTGTGAYNEQFF. CDR3 DNA sequence: TGTGCCAGCAGTCGCGGAACCGGGACAGGGGCGTACAATGAGCAGTTCTTC.

Here the CDR3 reads CASSVNSGTDTQYF. The CDR3 region has the DNA TGTGCCAGCAGCGTCAATAGCGGCACAGATACGCAGTATTTT. The chain carries TRBV9 and TRBJ2-3; weak D call: TRBD2 (5 bases). CDR3 length equals 14 residues. Germline V lookup: CDR1 SGDLS, CDR2 YYNGEE. The ends were cut back, 2 bases at V and 1 base at J, with 8 bases in the middle. The entire variable domain, with the rest obtained from reference TRBV9 and TRBJ2-3, is as follows: DSGVTQTPKHLITATGQRVTLRCSPRSGDLSVYWYQQSLDQGLQFLIQYYNGEERAKGNILERFSAQQFPDLHSELNLSSLELGDSALYFCASSVNSGTDTQYFGPGTRLTVL.

V is TRBV30 and J is TRBJ1-5; possible D gene TRBD1, 5 bases. The CDR3 extends over 14 amino acids. Germline CDR1 reads GTSNPN; CDR2 reads SVGIG (reference sequence). Trimming cost V 5 bases and J 2 bases, with 13 bases left between them. The CDR3 DNA follows: TGTGCCTGGGGACGGGGACTAGGCAATCAGCCCCAGCATTTT. Translation: CAWGRGLGNQPQHF.

The chain is built from TRBV7-6 and TRBJ2-1, with TRBD2 matching over 13 bases. J gave up 10 bases and V 4 bases, and 7 bases lay outside the gene matches. Germline CDR1 and CDR2: SGHVS and FNYEAQ. This CDR3 is 15 amino acids long. CDR3 sequence: CASSSLAGGPYEQFF. In DNA, the CDR3 is TGTGCCAGCAGCTCACTAGCGGGAGGGCCCTACGAGCAGTTCTTC.

The rearrangement links TRBV29-1 to TRBJ1-1; maybe TRBD1 (6 bases). The CDR3 length is 12 residues. CDR1 is SQVTM and CDR2 is ANQGSEA in the germline V gene. Trimming took off 7 bases at V and 2 bases at J, with 11 bases between the two ends. The DNA for the CDR3 is TGCAGCGGCCGGGACACCAACACTGAAGCTTTCTTT. This codes for CSGRDTNTEAFF. Together with reference TRBV29-1 and TRBJ1-1, the CDR3 gives the full variable domain: SAVISQKPSRDICQRGTSLTIQCQVDSQVTMMFWYRQQPGQSLTLIATANQGSEATYESGFVIDKFPISRPNLTFSTLTVSNMSPEDSSIYLCSGRDTNTEAFFGQGTRLTVV.

V is TRBV20-1 and J is TRBJ1-4; D ambiguous. CDR3 length equals 11 residues. Trimming stripped 3 bases from V and 4 bases from J, with 3 bases between. Per the germline V gene, CDR1 is DFQATT and CDR2 is SNEGSKA (reference sequence). The CDR3 region is CSASSNEKLFF. The CDR3 nucleotides are TGCAGTGCTAGCAGTAATGAAAAACTGTTTTTT.

This clone has just a few counts. This chain uses TRBV19 with TRBJ1-1; 7 nucleotides match TRBD1. CDR1 and CDR2 from the germline V gene are LNHDA and SQIVND (reference sequence). This CDR3 is 15 amino acids long. J was trimmed by 5 bases and V by 5 bases; bases with no gene match: 11. The CDR3 DNA follows: TGTGCCAGTAGTCTCCAGGGGGGAATGGGAACTGAAGCTTTCTTT. Encoded protein: CASSLQGGMGTEAFF. Based on the CDR3 plus reference TRBV19 and TRBJ1-1, the full variable domain is DGGITQSPKYLFRKEGQNVTLSCEQNLNHDAMYWYRQDPGQGLRLIYYSQIVNDFQKGDIAEGYSVSREKKESFPLTVTSAQKNPTAFYLCASSLQGGMGTEAFFGQGTRLTVV.

The chain links TRBV5-6 to TRBJ1-4; 7 positions agree with TRBD1. In germline, CDR1 is SGHDT, CDR2 YYEEEE. This CDR3 region has 16 residues. With 1 base clipped from V and 5 bases from J, the junction kept 8 bases outside the gene matches. The CDR3 loop reads CASSLTPGQQNEKLFF. The CDR3 nucleotides read TGTGCCAGCAGCTTGACCCCGGGACAGCAAAATGAAAAACTGTTTTTT.

The V gene is TRBV15, the J gene TRBJ2-3; D unclear. Trimming shortened V by 0 bases and J by 2 bases, and 15 bases separated the two germline ends. CDR1 is LNHNV and CDR2 is YYDKDF in the germline V gene (reference sequence). The CDR3 covers 17 residues. The CDR3 is CATSRDSWALLTDTQYF. The DNA of the CDR3 is TGTGCCACCAGCAGAGATTCGTGGGCGCTCCTCACAGATACGCAGTATTTT.